This TCR beta chain was identified in a study of CD8 T cells in ankylosing spondylitis. Ten or more counts support this clonotype. TCRdb re-called the 5' RACE reads with MiXCR, one entry per CDR3 protein. This table has fewer than 200,000 distinct CDR3 sequences, 18% appearing once. V was cut by 3 bases and J by 5 bases, with 13 bases left in between. There are 14 residues in the CDR3. Germline V lookup: CDR1 DFQATT, CDR2 SNEGSKA (reference sequence). This clonotype was obtained from a male donor under 30 with ankylosing spondylitis or in good health (not recorded which). Sequencing was carried out using blood, either unsorted or a sorted T cell fraction (not recorded which). The genes are TRBV20-1 and TRBJ2-2; D may correspond to TRBD1 or TRBD2 (5 bases each). For the CDR3, the DNA is TGCAGTGCTAGCGGGACCCGGACGACCGGGGAGCTGTTTTTT. This encodes CSASGTRTTGELFF.